This passage covers 24 T cell receptor beta chains from one sample sequenced in a study of blood T cell repertoires in COVID-19. Profiled with immunoSEQ multiplex PCR; TCRdb holds only in-frame clones, not every one. This sample has around 260,000 clones; roughly 90% occur once, and the top ten carry about 2.2%. Sequencing input: peripheral blood. The receptor source for this set is a woman under 40 with COVID-19, enrolled during active disease.

Here the CDR3 DNA reads TGTGCCAGCAGCTTAGGAGAGGGGGCGCGCGCCTATGGCTACACCTTC. Translated, it gives CASSLGEGARAYGYTF. This rearrangement joins TRBV13 to TRBJ1-2, with TRBD1 identical over 7 bases. The junction had 8 bases not matched to a gene; V was cut back by 0 bases and J by 4 bases. In germline, CDR1 is PRHDT, CDR2 FYEKMQ (reference sequence). The CDR3 consists of 16 residues.

The sample holds one count of this clone. The chain links TRBV27 to TRBJ1-6; D is perhaps TRBD1 (6 bases). Germline values: CDR1 MNHEY, CDR2 SMNVEV (reference sequence). The CDR3 has 15 amino acids. Trimming left V 5 bases short and J 4 bases short, with 12 bases between. The CDR3 DNA follows: TGTGCCAGCAGTCCTAAGGACAGATATAATTCACCCCTCCACTTT. It translates to CASSPKDRYNSPLHF.

V is TRBV7-9 and J is TRBJ1-1; 9 positions agree with TRBD1. The CDR3 sequence is 15 residues long. V was clipped by 5 bases and J by 6 bases; unmatched bases: 10. In germline, CDR1 is SEHNR, CDR2 FQNEAQ (reference sequence). CDR3 loop: CASSLMRQGGSEAFF. The CDR3 nucleotides read TGTGCCAGCAGCCTGATGCGACAGGGGGGGTCTGAAGCTTTCTTT.

J is TRBJ1-3 and V is TRBV18; TRBD1 might be the D (5 bases). Germline CDR1 KGHSH, CDR2 LQKENI. With 3 bases removed from V and 2 bases from J, the gap between germline ends came to 11 bases. The CDR3 spans 15 residues. This chain's CDR3 is CASSPGADTGNTIYF. DNA for the CDR3: TGTGCCAGCTCACCGGGCGCGGACACTGGAAACACCATATATTTT.

V gene TRBV6-4 combines with J gene TRBJ1-2; TRBD1 agrees at 8 bases. CDR3 length: 16 amino acids. Looked up from germline, CDR1 is MRHNA and CDR2 is SNTAGT. V gave up 4 bases and J gave up 8 bases; unmatched junction bases: 15. The CDR3 protein is CASSADRVSPARGYTF. The CDR3 DNA sequence: TGTGCCAGCAGTGCGGACAGGGTTTCCCCCGCTCGGGGCTACACCTTC.

The chain employs TRBV2 and TRBJ2-1; 13 positions agree with TRBD2. The CDR3 spans 12 residues. Looked up from germline, CDR1 is SNHLY and CDR2 is FYNNEI. The J segment lost 14 bases and the V segment lost 6 bases, leaving 4 bases of the junction unmatched. CDR3 residues: CASRSTSGRKFF. The CDR3 DNA reads as TGTGCCAGCAGGTCGACTAGCGGGAGGAAGTTCTTC.

This chain's CDR3 is CASSSRTGASTDTQYF. CDR3 nucleotide sequence: TGCGCCAGCAGCTCGAGGACAGGGGCGAGCACAGATACGCAGTATTTT. The chain is built from TRBV5-1 and TRBJ2-3, with 9 bases lining up with TRBD1. Germline V gene sequence: CDR1 SGHRS, CDR2 YFSETQ. V gave up 3 bases and J gave up 0 bases; unmatched junction bases: 5. This CDR3 region has 16 residues.

The chain is built from TRBV15 and TRBJ2-1; tentative D call: TRBD1 (5 bases). The germline gives CDR1 LNHNV, CDR2 YYDKDF (reference sequence). The V and J ends lost 0 bases and 9 bases respectively, with 9 bases between them. The CDR3 loop spans 13 amino acids. DNA for the CDR3: TGTGCCACCAGCAGAGATGCTGGGGCTGAGCAGTTCTTC. It is translated as CATSRDAGAEQFF.

As to this clone: This sample includes further DNA sequences coding for the same CDR3. This rearrangement joins TRBV30 to TRBJ1-1, with unresolved D. This CDR3 contains 11 residues. The V end was cut by 3 bases, the J end by 0 bases, with 2 bases between. Germline values: CDR1 GTSNPN, CDR2 SVGIG (reference sequence). CDR3 protein: CAWSLNTEAFF. CDR3 in DNA: TGTGCCTGGAGCTTGAACACTGAAGCTTTCTTT.

V and J are TRBV9 and TRBJ2-2, with 7 nucleotides matching TRBD2. CDR3 size: 18 residues. Per germline, CDR1 SGDLS and CDR2 YYNGEE. V lost 0 bases, J lost 6 bases, and 14 bases stayed unmatched. The CDR3 loop is CASSVAWTRGAPAGELFF. The CDR3 DNA sequence: TGTGCCAGCAGCGTAGCCTGGACTAGAGGGGCTCCTGCCGGGGAGCTGTTTTTT.

The V call is TRBV7-2, the J call TRBJ2-5, with TRBD2 matching 10 bases. V trimming: 2 bases; J trimming: 4 bases; junction bases outside the gene matches: 10. CDR3 length: 17 amino acids. Germline V lookup: CDR1 SGHTA, CDR2 FQGNSA. CDR3 residues: CASSLTEGLAAAETQYF. The DNA for the CDR3 is TGTGCCAGCAGCTTAACCGAAGGACTAGCGGCTGCAGAGACCCAGTACTTC. Full variable domain (outside the CDR3, taken from reference TRBV7-2 and TRBJ2-5): GAGVSQSPSNKVTEKGKDVELRCDPISGHTALYWYRQSLGQGLEFLIYFQGNSAPDKSGLPSDRFSAERTGGSVSTLTIQRTQQEDSAVYLCASSLTEGLAAAETQYFGPGTRLLVL.

V is TRBV7-9 and J is TRBJ2-1; 11 positions agree with TRBD2. There are 16 residues in the CDR3. Per germline, CDR1 SEHNR and CDR2 FQNEAQ (reference sequence). Trimming removed 1 base from V and 9 bases from J; junction bases left unmatched: 8. The CDR3 spells CASSLGLSGRGLEQFF. CDR3 DNA sequence: TGTGCCAGCAGCTTAGGTCTTAGCGGGAGGGGCCTTGAGCAGTTCTTC.

A note on this clone: The junction does not match germline at one end; this may be a read error. The chain carries TRBV19 and TRBJ2-1; TRBD2 matches 10 bases. Germline CDR1 and CDR2: LNHDA and SQIVND (reference sequence). This CDR3 is built from 14 residues. The CDR3 DNA is TGTGCCAGTAGGATGACTAGCGGGTTCAATAAGCAGTTCTTC. It specifies CASRMTSGFNKQFF.

This clone was recorded a few times. This rearrangement joins TRBV4-1 to TRBJ1-6; D gene unclear. The V end lost 2 bases, the J end lost 0 bases, and 8 bases lay between the germline ends. The CDR3 is 16 amino acids. Per germline, CDR1 MGHRA and CDR2 YSYEKL. CDR3 DNA sequence: TGCGCCAGCAGCCAAAGCGGGAGCTCCTATAATTCACCCCTCCACTTT. Its translation is CASSQSGSSYNSPLHF.

This CDR3 is CASSDTSATYEQYF. DNA of the CDR3: TGTGCCAGCAGTGATACTAGCGCAACCTACGAGCAGTACTTC. The chain uses TRBV2 and TRBJ2-7, with 7 bases identical to TRBD2. J gave up 2 bases and V 3 bases, and 4 bases lay outside the gene matches. CDR1 and CDR2 from the germline V gene are SNHLY and FYNNEI. The CDR3 is 14 residues long.

In its sample, this clone was seen a few times. The rearrangement joins TRBV28 to TRBJ2-2; 9 bases agree with TRBD1. Trimming at V came to 5 bases and at J to 7 bases, leaving 8 bases not matched to a gene. This CDR3 has 15 amino acids. The V gene's germline CDR1 is MDHEN and CDR2 SYDVKM. CDR3 sequence: CASSPYRGPGGELFF. The CDR3 nucleotides read TGTGCCAGCAGTCCCTACAGGGGGCCTGGCGGGGAGCTGTTTTTT.

The chain combines TRBV19 with TRBJ1-5; no reliable D call. V shed 8 bases and J shed 8 bases, with 22 bases lying between them. Germline V CDR1 and CDR2: LNHDA, SQIVND (reference sequence). This CDR3 has 15 residues. As DNA, the CDR3 is TGTGCCAGTCGGTCCTGGCGGAGGGTTTACGAGCCCCAGCATTTT. Protein product: CASRSWRRVYEPQHF.

The gene calls are TRBV4-2 and TRBJ2-3, with 10 bases fitting TRBD2. The germline V gene has CDR1 LGHNA and CDR2 YNFKEQ. V lost 3 bases, J lost 4 bases, and 1 base stayed unmatched. This CDR3 has 14 amino acids. Here the CDR3 DNA reads TGTGCCAGCAGCCATGGGACTAGCGCAGATACGCAGTATTTT. It is translated as CASSHGTSADTQYF.

V and J are TRBV4-2 and TRBJ1-1; D remains ambiguous. The V end lost 0 bases, the J end lost 5 bases, and 13 bases lay between the germline ends. Germline V gene sequence: CDR1 LGHNA, CDR2 YNFKEQ. This CDR3 is built from 15 residues. The CDR3 protein is CASSQDLNGITEAFF. The CDR3 DNA reads TGTGCCAGCAGCCAAGATCTTAACGGGATTACTGAAGCTTTCTTT.

This clone has just one count. The V and J genes are TRBV10-3 and TRBJ1-1; D unresolved. In germline, CDR1 is ENHRY, CDR2 SYGVKD. The CDR3 totals 11 residues. Trimming cost V 4 bases and J 11 bases, with 11 bases left between them. In DNA form, the CDR3 reads TGTGCCATCAGTGTAGGTGAGGTGGCTTTCTTT. Residues: CAISVGEVAFF.

This clone was observed a few times. V usage is TRBV24-1 and J usage is TRBJ2-7; no definite D call. This CDR3 has 13 residues. Germline V gene data show CDR1 as KGHDR and CDR2 as SFDVKD. Trimming removed 6 bases at V and 0 bases at J, with 8 bases between. The CDR3 reads CATSTQSSYEQYF. The CDR3 DNA follows: TGTGCCACCAGTACACAGAGCTCCTACGAGCAGTACTTC.

The chain employs TRBV30 and TRBJ2-5; 7 positions match TRBD2. V was pared by 5 bases and J by 0 bases, with 6 bases of the junction left unmatched. CDR3 length: 14 amino acids. Germline CDR1 and CDR2: GTSNPN and SVGIG (reference sequence). CDR3 protein: CAWGSSGNQETQYF. The CDR3 nucleotides are TGTGCCTGGGGGTCTAGCGGTAACCAAGAGACCCAGTACTTC.

The chain recombines TRBV7-9 with TRBJ2-1, with D possibly TRBD2 on 6 matching bases. V shed 4 bases and J shed 6 bases, with 13 bases lying between them. The CDR3 is 14 amino acids. In germline, CDR1 is SEHNR, CDR2 FQNEAQ (reference sequence). The CDR3 DNA reads TGTGCCAGCAGCTCGGGCTTCGGGGGCAATGAGCAGTTCTTC. Its protein is CASSSGFGGNEQFF.

The V gene is TRBV19, the J gene TRBJ1-1; D might be TRBD1 (5 bases). Germline V gene sequence: CDR1 LNHDA, CDR2 SQIVND (reference sequence). V shed 7 bases and J shed 3 bases, with 15 bases lying between them. The CDR3 is made up of 14 amino acids. The CDR3 nucleotides are TGTGCCAGTACGGTCCGGCAGGGATACACTGAAGCTTTCTTT. Amino acid sequence: CASTVRQGYTEAFF.